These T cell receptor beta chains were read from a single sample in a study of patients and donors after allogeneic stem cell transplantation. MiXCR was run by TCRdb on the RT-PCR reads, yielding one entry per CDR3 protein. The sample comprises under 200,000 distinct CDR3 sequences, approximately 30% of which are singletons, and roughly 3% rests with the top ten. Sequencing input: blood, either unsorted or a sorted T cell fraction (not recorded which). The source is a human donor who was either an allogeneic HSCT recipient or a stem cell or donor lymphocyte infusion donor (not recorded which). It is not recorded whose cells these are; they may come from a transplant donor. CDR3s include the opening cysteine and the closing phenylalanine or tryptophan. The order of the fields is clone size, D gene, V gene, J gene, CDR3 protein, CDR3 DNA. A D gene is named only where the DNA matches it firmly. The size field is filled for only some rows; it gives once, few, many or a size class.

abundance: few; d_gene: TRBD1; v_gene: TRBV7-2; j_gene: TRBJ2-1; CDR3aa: CASSFRTGGGILEQFF; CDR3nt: TGTGCCAGCAGCTTCAGAACAGGGGGTGGAATATTGGAGCAGTTCTTC
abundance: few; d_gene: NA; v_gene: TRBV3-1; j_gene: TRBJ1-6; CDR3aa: CASSQRQINSPLHF; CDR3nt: TGTGCCAGCAGCCAAAGGCAGATTAATTCACCCCTCCACTTT
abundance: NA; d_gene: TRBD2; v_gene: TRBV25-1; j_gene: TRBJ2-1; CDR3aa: CASSEFFFIPSGRDEQFF; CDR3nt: TGTGCCAGCAGTGAATTTTTTTTCATCCCTAGCGGGAGAGATGAGCAGTTCTTC
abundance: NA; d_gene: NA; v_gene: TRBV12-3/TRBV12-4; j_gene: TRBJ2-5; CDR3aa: CASMEGVANQETQYF; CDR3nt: TGTGCCAGCATGGAGGGGGTGGCCAACCAAGAGACCCAGTACTTC
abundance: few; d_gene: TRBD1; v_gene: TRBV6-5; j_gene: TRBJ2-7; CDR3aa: CASSYSLGTVSYEQYF; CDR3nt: TGTGCCAGCAGTTACTCTCTAGGGACAGTTTCCTACGAGCAGTACTTC
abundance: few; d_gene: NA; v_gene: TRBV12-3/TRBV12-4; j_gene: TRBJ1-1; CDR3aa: CASSRPPGKLEAFF; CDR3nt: TGTGCCAGCAGTCGTCCCCCGGGCAAACTTGAAGCTTTCTTT
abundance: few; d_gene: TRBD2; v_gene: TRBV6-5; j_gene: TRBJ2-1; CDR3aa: CASSYIASGSNEQFF; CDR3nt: TGTGCCAGCAGTTACATCGCTAGCGGGAGCAATGAGCAGTTCTTC
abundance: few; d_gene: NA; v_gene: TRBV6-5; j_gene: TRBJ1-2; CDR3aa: CASRGRDGYTF; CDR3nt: TGTGCCAGCAGGGGTAGGGATGGCTACACCTTC
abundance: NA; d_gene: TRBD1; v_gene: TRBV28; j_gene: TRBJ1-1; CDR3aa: CASSGHDRDFSIAFF; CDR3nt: TGTGCCAGCAGTGGCCATGACAGGGATTTTTCTATAGCTTTCTTT
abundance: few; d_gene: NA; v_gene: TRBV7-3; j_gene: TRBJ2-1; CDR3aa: CASSPLPDNEQFF; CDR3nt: TGTGCCAGCAGCCCATTGCCGGACAATGAGCAGTTCTTC
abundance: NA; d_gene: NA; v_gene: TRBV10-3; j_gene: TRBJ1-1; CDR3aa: CATLTSMNTEAFF; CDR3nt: TGTGCCACCCTGACATCTATGAACACTGAAGCTTTCTTT
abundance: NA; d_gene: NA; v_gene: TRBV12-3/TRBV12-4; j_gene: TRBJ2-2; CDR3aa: CASSLWQTNTGELFF; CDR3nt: TGTGCCAGCAGTTTATGGCAGACGAACACCGGGGAGCTGTTTTTT
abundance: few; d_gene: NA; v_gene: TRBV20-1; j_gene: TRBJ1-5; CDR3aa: CSATALLGGYSNQPQHF; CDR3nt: TGCAGTGCTACCGCTCTGTTGGGGGGATATAGCAATCAGCCCCAGCATTTT
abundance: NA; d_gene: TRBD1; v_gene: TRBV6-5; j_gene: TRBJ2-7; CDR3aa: CASTYGQGATLYEQYF; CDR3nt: TGTGCCAGCACCTACGGACAGGGAGCTACTCTCTACGAGCAGTACTTC
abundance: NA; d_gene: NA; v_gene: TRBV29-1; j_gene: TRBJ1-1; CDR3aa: CSVRVQGAAFF; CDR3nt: TGCAGCGTGAGAGTACAGGGAGCAGCTTTCTTT
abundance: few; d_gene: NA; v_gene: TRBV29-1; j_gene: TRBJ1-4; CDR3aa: CSVGQDATNEKLFF; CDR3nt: TGCAGCGTTGGGCAGGATGCAACTAATGAAAAACTGTTTTTT
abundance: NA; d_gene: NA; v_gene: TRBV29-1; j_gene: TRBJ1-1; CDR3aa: CSVEGAMNTEAFF; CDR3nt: TGCAGCGTTGAAGGAGCCATGAACACTGAAGCTTTCTTT
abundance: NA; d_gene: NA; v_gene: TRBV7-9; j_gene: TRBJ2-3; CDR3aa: CASSLDTNGRTDTQYF; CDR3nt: TGTGCCAGCAGCTTAGATACTAACGGGAGAACAGATACGCAGTATTTT
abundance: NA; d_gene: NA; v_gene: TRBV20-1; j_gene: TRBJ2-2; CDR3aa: CSAVAANTGELFF; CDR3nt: TGCAGTGCCGTAGCGGCGAACACCGGGGAGCTGTTTTTT
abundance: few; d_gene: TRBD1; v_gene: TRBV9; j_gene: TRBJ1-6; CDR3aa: CASSADRASPLHF; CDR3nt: TGTGCCAGCAGCGCCGACAGGGCTTCACCCCTCCACTTT
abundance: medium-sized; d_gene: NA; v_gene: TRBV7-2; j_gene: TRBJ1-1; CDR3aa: CASSFSGPYTEAFF; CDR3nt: TGTGCCAGCAGCTTTTCCGGGCCTTACACTGAAGCTTTCTTT
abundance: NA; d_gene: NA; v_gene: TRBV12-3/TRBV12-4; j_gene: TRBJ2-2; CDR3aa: CASSSWDTPGELFF; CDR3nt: TGTGCCAGCAGTTCCTGGGACACTCCCGGGGAGCTGTTTTTT
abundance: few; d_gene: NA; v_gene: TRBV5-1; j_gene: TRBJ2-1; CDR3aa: CASSETSGSEQFF; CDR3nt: TGCGCCAGCAGCGAGACTAGTGGCAGTGAGCAGTTCTTC
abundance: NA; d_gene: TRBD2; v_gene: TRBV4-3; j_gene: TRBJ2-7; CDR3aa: CASSHSLGREAGGYEQYF; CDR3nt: TGCGCCAGCAGCCACTCCCTAGGGAGAGAAGCGGGAGGCTACGAGCAGTACTTC
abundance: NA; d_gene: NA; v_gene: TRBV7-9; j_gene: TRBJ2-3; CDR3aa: CASSLQKATDTQYF; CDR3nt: TGTGCCAGCAGCTTACAAAAAGCCACAGATACGCAGTATTTT
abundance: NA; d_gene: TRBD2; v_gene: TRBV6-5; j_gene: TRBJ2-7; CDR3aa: CASSYGLAVDEQYF; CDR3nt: TGTGCCAGCAGTTATGGGCTAGCGGTGGACGAGCAGTACTTC
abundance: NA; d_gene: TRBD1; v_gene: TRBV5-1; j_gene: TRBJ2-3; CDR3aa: CASKGASTDTQYF; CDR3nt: TGCGCCAGCAAGGGGGCGAGCACAGATACGCAGTATTTT
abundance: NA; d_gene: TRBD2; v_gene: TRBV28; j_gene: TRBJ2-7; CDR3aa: CASSTTAGEQYF; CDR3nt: TGTGCCAGCAGCACGACAGCGGGGGAGCAGTACTTC
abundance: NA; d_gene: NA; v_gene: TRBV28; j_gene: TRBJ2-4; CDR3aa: CASSSRLLARYF; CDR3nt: TGTGCCAGCAGCTCCCGCTTACTAGCTAGGTACTTC
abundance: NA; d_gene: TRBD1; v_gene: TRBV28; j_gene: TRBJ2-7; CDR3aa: CASSIELGQGSSYEQYF; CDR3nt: TGTGCCAGCAGTATAGAACTTGGACAGGGGAGCTCCTACGAGCAGTACTTC
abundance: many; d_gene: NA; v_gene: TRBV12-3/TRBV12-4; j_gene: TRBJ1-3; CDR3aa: CASSPIWNTIYF; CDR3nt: TGTGCCAGCAGTCCTATATGGAACACCATATATTTT
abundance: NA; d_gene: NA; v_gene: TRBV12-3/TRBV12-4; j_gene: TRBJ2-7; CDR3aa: CASSLAPADTEQYF; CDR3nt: TGTGCCAGCAGTTTAGCGCCAGCGGACACCGAGCAGTACTTC
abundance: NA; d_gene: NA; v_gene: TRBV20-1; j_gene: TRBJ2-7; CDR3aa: CSASQRHSGSYEQYF; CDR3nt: TGCAGTGCTAGCCAACGACACTCGGGGTCCTACGAGCAGTACTTC
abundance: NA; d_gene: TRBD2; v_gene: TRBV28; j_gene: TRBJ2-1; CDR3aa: CASSLGGSWNEQFF; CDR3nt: TGTGCCAGCAGTCTCGGGGGGTCCTGGAATGAGCAGTTCTTC
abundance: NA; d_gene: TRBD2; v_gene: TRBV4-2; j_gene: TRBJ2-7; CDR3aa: CASSLLAASGPEEQYF; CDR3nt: TGTGCCAGCAGCCTCCTAGCGGCTAGCGGACCTGAGGAGCAGTACTTC
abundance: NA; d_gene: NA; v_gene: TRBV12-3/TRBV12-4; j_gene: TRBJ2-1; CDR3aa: CASSAGRYNEQFF; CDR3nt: TGTGCCAGCAGTGCTGGACGGTACAATGAGCAGTTCTTC
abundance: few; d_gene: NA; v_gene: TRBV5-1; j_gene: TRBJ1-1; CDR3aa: CASRDSNTEAFF; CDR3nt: TGCGCCAGCAGGGACAGTAACACTGAAGCTTTCTTT
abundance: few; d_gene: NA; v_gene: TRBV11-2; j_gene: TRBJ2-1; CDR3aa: CASSYRPSSYNEQFF; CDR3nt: TGTGCCAGCAGCTACCGCCCAAGCTCCTACAATGAGCAGTTCTTC
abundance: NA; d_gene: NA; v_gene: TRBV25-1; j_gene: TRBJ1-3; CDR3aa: CASSEFILGSGNTIYF; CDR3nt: TGTGCCAGCAGTGAATTCATATTGGGCTCTGGAAACACCATATATTTT
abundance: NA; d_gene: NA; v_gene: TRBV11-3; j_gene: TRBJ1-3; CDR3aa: CASSLGWTALGNTIYF; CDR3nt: TGTGCCAGCAGCTTAGGCTGGACAGCCCTGGGAAACACCATATATTTT
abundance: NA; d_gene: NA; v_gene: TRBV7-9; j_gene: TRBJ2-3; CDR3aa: CASSSPPVDTQYF; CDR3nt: TGTGCCAGCAGCTCCCCCCCGGTGGATACGCAGTATTTT
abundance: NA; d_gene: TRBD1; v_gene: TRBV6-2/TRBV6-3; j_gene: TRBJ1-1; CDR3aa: CASSYGGQGRTEAFF; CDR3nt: TGTGCCAGCAGTTACGGAGGACAGGGTAGAACTGAAGCTTTCTTT
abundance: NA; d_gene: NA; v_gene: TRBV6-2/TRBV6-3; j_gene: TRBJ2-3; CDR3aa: CASRRLSGPATDTQYF; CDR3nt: TGTGCCAGCAGACGCCTTAGCGGCCCAGCCACAGATACGCAGTATTTT